The clone carrying this T cell receptor beta chain occurred a few times. Antigen: not known. These data are taken from a study of T cell repertoires in cytomegalovirus infection. As for the study in general: CMV infection together with matching HLA type was indicated by public TCR beta signatures.

CDR3 length equals 16 residues. The V and J ends lost 6 bases and 2 bases respectively, with 20 bases between them. Germline assignment: CDR1 MNHEY and CDR2 SVGAGI. Using its own MiXCR run on the reads, TCRdb lists one record per CDR3 protein. In the table there are approximately 500,000 distinct CDR3 sequences, approximately 25% of which are singletons. General study findings and limits: In two of eight donors, the top clonotype was HLA-C-restricted CMV-specific.

The specimen sequenced was PBMCs. V gene TRBV6-5 combines with J gene TRBJ2-7; D tentatively reads TRBD1 or TRBD2 (5 bases each). The sequence came from a human donor in good health (CMV status not recorded). Some clones in this sample may be carry-over from other donors' samples. The CDR3 sequence is CASRPIMGTKAYEQYV. The CDR3 DNA follows: TGTGCCAGCAGACCCATCATGGGGACGAAAGCCTACGAGCAGTACGTC.